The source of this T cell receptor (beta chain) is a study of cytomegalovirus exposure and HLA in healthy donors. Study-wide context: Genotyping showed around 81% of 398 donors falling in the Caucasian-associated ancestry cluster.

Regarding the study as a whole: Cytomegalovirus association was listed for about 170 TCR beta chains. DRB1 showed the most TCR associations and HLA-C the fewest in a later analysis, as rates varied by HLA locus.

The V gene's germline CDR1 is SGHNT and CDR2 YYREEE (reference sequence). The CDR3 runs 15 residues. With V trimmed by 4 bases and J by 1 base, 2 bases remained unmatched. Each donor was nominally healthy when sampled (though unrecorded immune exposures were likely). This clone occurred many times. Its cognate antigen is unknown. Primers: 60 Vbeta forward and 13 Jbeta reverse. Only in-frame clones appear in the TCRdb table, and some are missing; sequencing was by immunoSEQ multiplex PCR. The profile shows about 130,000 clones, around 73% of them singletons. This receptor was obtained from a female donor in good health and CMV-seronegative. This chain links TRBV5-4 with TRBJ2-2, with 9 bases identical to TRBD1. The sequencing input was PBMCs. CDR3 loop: CASSPTGGNTGELFF. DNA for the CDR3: TGTGCCAGCAGCCCGACAGGGGGGAACACCGGGGAGCTGTTTTTT.